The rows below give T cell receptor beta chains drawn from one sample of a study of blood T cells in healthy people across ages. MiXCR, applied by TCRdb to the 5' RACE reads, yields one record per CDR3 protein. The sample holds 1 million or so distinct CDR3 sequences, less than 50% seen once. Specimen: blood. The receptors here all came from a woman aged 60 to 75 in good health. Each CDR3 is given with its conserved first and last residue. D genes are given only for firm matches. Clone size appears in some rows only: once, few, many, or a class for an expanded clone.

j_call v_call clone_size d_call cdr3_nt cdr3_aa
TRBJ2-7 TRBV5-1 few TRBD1 TGCGCCAGCAGCTCGGGACAGCTAAACTACGAGCAGTACTTC CASSSGQLNYEQYF
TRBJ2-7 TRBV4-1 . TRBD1 TGCGCCAGCAGCCAAAACCGACAGGGTGGCTACGAGCAGTACTTC CASSQNRQGGYEQYF
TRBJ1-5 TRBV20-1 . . TGCAGTGCTACAGATAGCAATCAGCCCCAGCATTTT CSATDSNQPQHF
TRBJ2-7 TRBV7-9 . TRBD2 TGTGCCAGCAGCTTAGCCATAGCGGGGAGGCTCTCCTACGAGCAGTACTTC CASSLAIAGRLSYEQYF
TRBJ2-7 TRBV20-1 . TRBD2 TGCAGTGCTGGGGGTAGCGGGAGGGCCGGCGAGCAGTACTTC CSAGGSGRAGEQYF
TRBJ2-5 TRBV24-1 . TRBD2 TGTGCCACCAGTGAGGATCGGCGGGAGTCAGAGACCCAGTACTTC CATSEDRRESETQYF
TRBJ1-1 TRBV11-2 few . TGTGCCAGCAGCTCTTTGACACAGAGTCTGAACACTGAAGCTTTCTTT CASSSLTQSLNTEAFF
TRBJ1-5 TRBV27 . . TGTGCCAGCAGTTTGGGCAGCTATCAGCCCCAGCATTTT CASSLGSYQPQHF
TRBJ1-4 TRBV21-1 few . TGTGCCAGTCTTGGGGGAAATGAAAAACTGTTTTTT CASLGGNEKLFF
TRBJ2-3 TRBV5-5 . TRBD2 TGTGCCAGCAGCTTGGTTCTAGCGGGAGATCAAGATACGCAGTATTTT CASSLVLAGDQDTQYF
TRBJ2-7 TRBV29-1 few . TGCAGCGTTAATTTAGGTCCCGAGCAGTACTTC CSVNLGPEQYF
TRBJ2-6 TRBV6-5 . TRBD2 TGTGCCAGCAGTTACACGGCTAGCGGCAGCTCTGGGGCCAACGTCCTGACTTTC CASSYTASGSSGANVLTF
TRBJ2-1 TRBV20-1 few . TGCAGTGCTAGTGTCGGTCCCTACAATGAGCAGTTCTTC CSASVGPYNEQFF